This T cell receptor (beta chain) was sequenced during a study of spatial heterogeneity in lung cancer. Germline-derived CDR1 and CDR2 are SGHTA and FQGTGA. V was clipped by 0 bases and J by 7 bases, with 16 bases between them. The CDR3 contains 16 residues. In this sample, this clonotype is medium-sized. This beta chain came through as a stray read in a library set up for alpha chains, and its size says little. Each TCR cDNA molecule bore a unique molecular identifier. TCRdb fed the 5' RACE reads into MiXCR, producing one record per CDR3 protein. The sample includes fewer than 5,000 distinct CDR3 sequences, less than 30% of them seen just once. Described time point: sample taken at primary tumor resection. Tumor, nontumor lung or frozen PBMC supplied whole RNA, sequenced without sorting.

V gene TRBV7-3 combines with J gene TRBJ2-1, with D tentatively TRBD2 (6 bases). The sequences come from PBMCs, collected at surgery. The TCR comes from a female donor with early-stage non-small cell lung cancer. In DNA form, the CDR3 reads TGTGCCAGCAGCTTAACAGGGAGGATCCTCGCTAATGAGCAGTTCTTC. Amino acids: CASSLTGRILANEQFF.